This TCR beta chain appears in the sequencing data of a study of control samples from healthy donors and cancer patients. Per the germline V gene, CDR1 is MNHEY and CDR2 is SVGAGI. Trimming left V 5 bases short and J 0 bases short, with 10 bases between. This CDR3 is built from 15 residues. The protocol was immunoSEQ multiplex PCR, while the TCRdb copy is restricted to in-frame clones and leaves out a portion. The data contain some 100,000 clones, about 90% of them singletons. Sequenced: blood. J is TRBJ1-4 and V is TRBV6-5; D remains unclear. This clonotype was sampled from a woman aged 45-65 years in good health. This CDR3 is CASSQNRATNEKLFF. As DNA, the CDR3 is TGTGCCAGCAGTCAAAATAGGGCAACTAATGAAAAACTGTTTTTT.